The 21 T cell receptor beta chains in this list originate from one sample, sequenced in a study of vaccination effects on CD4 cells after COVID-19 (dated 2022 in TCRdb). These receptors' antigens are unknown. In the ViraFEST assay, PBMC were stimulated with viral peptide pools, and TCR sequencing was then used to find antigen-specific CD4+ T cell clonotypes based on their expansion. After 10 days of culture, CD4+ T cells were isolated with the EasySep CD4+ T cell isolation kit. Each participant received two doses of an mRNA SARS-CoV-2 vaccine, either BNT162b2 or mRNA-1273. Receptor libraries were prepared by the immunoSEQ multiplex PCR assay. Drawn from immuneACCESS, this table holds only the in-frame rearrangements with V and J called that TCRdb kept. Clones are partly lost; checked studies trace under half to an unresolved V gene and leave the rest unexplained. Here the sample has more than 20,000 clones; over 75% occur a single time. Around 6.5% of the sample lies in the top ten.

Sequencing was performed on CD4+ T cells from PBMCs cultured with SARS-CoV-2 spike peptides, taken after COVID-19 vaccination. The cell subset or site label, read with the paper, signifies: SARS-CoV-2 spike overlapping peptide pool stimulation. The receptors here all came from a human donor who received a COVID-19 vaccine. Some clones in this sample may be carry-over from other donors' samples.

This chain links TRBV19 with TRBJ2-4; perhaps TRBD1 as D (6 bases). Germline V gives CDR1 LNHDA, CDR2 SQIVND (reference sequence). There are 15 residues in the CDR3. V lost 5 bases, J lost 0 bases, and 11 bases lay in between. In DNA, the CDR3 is TGTGCCAGTAGTTTCGGACAGCTAGCCAAAAACATTCAGTACTTC. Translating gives CASSFGQLAKNIQYF.

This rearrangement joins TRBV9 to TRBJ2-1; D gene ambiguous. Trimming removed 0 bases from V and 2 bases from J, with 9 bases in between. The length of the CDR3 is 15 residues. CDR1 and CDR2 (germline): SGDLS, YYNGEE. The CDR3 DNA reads TGTGCCAGCAGCGTAGCGTTAGATCCCTACAATGAGCAGTTCTTC. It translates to CASSVALDPYNEQFF.

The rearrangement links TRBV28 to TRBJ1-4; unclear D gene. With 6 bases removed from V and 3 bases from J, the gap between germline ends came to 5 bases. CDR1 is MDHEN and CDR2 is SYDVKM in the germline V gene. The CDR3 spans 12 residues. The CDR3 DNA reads TGTGCCAGCAGGGCGGCTAATGAAAAACTGTTTTTT. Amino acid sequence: CASRAANEKLFF.

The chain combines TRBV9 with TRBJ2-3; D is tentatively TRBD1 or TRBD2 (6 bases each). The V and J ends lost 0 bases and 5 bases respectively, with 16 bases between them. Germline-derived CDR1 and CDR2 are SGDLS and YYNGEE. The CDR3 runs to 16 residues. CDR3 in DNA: TGTGCCAGCAGCGTAGCGCCCGGGGGCGAAATAGATACGCAGTATTTT. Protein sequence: CASSVAPGGEIDTQYF.

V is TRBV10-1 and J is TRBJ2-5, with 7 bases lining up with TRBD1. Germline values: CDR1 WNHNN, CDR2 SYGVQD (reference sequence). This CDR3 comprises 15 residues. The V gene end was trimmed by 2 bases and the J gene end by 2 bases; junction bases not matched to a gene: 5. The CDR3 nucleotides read TGCGCCAGCAGTGAGGACGGGACAGCTCAAGAGACCCAGTACTTC. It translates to CASSEDGTAQETQYF.

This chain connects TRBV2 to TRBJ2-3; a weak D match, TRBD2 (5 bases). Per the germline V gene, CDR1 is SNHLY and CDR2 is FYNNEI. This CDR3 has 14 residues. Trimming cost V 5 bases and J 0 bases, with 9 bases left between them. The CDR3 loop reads CASSLTRSTDTQYF. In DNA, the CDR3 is TGTGCCAGCAGTTTAACTAGAAGCACAGATACGCAGTATTTT.

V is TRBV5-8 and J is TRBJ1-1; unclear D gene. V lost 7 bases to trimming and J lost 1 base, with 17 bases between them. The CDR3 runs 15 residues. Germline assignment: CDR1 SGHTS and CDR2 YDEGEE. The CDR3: CASPAFSQSNTEAFF. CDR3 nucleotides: TGTGCCAGCCCAGCTTTCTCTCAGTCGAACACTGAAGCTTTCTTT.

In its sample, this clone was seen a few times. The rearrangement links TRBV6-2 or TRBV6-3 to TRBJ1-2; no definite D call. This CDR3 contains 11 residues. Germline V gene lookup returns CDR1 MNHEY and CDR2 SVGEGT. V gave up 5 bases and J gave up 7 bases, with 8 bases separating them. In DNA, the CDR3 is TGTGCCAGCAGTACTATTGGTGGCTACACCTTC. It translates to CASSTIGGYTF.

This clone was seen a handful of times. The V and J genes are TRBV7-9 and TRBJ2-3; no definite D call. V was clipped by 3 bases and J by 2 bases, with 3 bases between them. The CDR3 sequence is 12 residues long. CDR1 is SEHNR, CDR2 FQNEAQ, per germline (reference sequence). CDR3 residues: CASSFHTDTQYF. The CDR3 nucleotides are TGTGCCAGCAGCTTCCACACAGATACGCAGTATTTT.

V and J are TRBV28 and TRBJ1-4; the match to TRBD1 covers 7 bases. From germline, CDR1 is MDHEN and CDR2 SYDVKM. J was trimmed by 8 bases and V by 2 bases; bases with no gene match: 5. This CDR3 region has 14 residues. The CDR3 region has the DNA TGTGCCAGCAGTTTAGGAGGGGGCGGGGAAAAACTGTTTTTT. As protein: CASSLGGGGEKLFF.

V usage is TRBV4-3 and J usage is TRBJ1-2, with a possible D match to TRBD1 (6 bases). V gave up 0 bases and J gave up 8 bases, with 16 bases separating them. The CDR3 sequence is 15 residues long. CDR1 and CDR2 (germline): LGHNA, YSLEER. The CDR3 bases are TGCGCCAGCAGCCAAGATTCTGGCGGGGGCTGGGGCTACACCTTC. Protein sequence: CASSQDSGGGWGYTF.

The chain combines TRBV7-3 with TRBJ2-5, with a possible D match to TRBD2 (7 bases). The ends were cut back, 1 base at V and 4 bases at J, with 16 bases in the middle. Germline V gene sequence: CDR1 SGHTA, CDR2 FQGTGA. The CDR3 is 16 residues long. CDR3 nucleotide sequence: TGTGCCAGCAGCTTAAGTGCGGGGGCCCAGACAGAGACCCAGTACTTC. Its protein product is CASSLSAGAQTETQYF.

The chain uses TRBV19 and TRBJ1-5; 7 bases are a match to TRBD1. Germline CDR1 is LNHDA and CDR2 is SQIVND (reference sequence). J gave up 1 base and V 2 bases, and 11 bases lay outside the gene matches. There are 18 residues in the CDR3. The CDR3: CASSIYPRQGQSNQPQHF. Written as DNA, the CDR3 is TGTGCCAGTAGTATATACCCTCGACAGGGACAAAGCAATCAGCCCCAGCATTTT.

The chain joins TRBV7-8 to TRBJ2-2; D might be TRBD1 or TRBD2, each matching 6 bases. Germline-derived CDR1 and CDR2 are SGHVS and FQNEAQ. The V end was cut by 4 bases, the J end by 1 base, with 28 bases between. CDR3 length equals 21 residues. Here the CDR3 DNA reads TGTGCCAGCAGCTCTCGGCCTTATGACGAGGGGGGTCACCTGAACACCGGGGAGCTGTTTTTT. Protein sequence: CASSSRPYDEGGHLNTGELFF.

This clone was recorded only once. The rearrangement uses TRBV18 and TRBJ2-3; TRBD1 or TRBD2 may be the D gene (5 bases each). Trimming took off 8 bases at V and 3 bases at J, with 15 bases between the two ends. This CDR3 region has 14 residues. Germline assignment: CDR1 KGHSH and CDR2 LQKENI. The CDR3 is CASTGTAGTDTQYF. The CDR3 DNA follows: TGTGCCAGCACGGGGACCGCAGGGACAGATACGCAGTATTTT.

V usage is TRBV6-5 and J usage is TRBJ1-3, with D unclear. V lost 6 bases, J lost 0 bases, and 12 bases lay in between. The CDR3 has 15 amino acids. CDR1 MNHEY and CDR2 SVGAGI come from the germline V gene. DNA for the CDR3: TGTGCCAGCAGCCGGACGGAGAGCTCTGGAAACACCATATATTTT. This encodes CASSRTESSGNTIYF.

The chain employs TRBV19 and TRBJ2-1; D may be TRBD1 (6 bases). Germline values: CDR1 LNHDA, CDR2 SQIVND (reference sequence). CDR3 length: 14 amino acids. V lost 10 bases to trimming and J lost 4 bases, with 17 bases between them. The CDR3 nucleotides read TGTGCCACCAATAGGCAGGGGTCATACAATGAGCAGTTCTTC. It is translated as CATNRQGSYNEQFF.

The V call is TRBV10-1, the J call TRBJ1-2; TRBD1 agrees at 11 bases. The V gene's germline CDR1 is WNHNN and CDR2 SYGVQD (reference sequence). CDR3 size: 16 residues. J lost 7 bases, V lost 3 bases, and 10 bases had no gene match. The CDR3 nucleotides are TGCGCCAGCAGTGACCAGAGGACAGGGGGCTTAGGTGGCTACACCTTC. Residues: CASSDQRTGGLGGYTF.

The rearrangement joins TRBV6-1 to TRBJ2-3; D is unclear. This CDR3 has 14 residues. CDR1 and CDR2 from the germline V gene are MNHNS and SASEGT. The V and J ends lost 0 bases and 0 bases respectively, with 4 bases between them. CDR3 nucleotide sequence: TGTGCCAGCAGTGAAGCGAGGAGCACAGATACGCAGTATTTT. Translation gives CASSEARSTDTQYF.

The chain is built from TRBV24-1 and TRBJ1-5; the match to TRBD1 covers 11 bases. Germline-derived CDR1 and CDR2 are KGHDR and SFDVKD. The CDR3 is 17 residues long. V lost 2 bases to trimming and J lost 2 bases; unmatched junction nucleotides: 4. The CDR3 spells CATSDSPGQGGNQPQHF. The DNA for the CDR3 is TGTGCCACCAGTGATTCACCGGGACAGGGGGGCAATCAGCCCCAGCATTTT.

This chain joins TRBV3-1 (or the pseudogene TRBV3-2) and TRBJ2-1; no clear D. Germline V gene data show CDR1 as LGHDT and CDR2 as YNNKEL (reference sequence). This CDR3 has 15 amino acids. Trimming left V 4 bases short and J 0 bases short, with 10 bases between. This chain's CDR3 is CASSPLYSSYNEQFF. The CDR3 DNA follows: TGTGCCAGCAGCCCGCTTTATAGCTCCTACAATGAGCAGTTCTTC.